This T cell receptor (beta chain) comes out of a study of metastatic and nonmetastatic thyroid tumors. Overall study context: Malignant thyroid and benign thyroid patients provided blood and tumor or nodule tissue whose repertoires were compared.

TCRdb recomputed clones from the PCR reads via MiXCR. Of 50,000 to 65,000 clones listed, approximately 17% are singletons. Thyroid surgery took place with no prior treatment in any patient. V gave up 2 bases and J gave up 0 bases, with 7 bases separating them. The CDR3 loop spans 14 amino acids. Germline CDR1 reads MNHNS; CDR2 reads SASEGT. This sequence originates from a female donor with papillary thyroid cancer or a benign thyroid nodule (not recorded which). Some clones in this sample may be carry-over from other donors' samples. The sample consisted of blood. The genes are TRBV6-1 and TRBJ1-1; no clear D. The CDR3 DNA reads as TGTGCCAGCAGTGAACCAGGAATGAACACTGAAGCTTTCTTT. It specifies CASSEPGMNTEAFF.